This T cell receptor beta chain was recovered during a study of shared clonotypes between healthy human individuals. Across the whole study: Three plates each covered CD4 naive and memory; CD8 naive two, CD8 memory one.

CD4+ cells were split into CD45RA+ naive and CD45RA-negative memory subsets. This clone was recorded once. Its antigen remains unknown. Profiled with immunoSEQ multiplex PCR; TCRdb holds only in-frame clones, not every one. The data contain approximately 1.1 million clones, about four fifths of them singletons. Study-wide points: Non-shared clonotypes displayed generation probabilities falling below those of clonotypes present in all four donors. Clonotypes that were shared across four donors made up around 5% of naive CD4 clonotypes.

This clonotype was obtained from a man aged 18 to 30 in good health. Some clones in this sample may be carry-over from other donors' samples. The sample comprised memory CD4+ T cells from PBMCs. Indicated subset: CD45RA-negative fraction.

The chain's CDR3 is CASSDRDSNSPLHF. The CDR3 bases are TGTGCCAGCAGCGACCGGGACAGTAATTCACCCCTCCACTTT. The V call is TRBV6-1, the J call TRBJ1-6, with 7 bases identical to TRBD1. V trimming: 6 bases; J trimming: 6 bases; junction bases outside the gene matches: 5. This CDR3 has 14 residues. Germline V gene sequence: CDR1 MNHNS, CDR2 SASEGT.